Here is one T cell receptor (beta chain) with its context. The CDR3 runs 13 residues. The germline CDR1 and CDR2 sequences are SGHTA and FQGNSA. V trimming: 5 bases; J trimming: 4 bases; junction bases outside the gene matches: 2. The data belong to a study of blood T cell repertoires in COVID-19. Study background: The United States, Italy and Spain provided the acute and convalescent COVID-19 samples. From T cells, B-cell-depleted T cells, or PBMCs came the material, which was cDNA or gDNA.

In the source study's methods: Quantification of nucleated cells was approximated via reference gene primer amplification. Some clones are missing from TCRdb's copy, which holds only in-frame ones; the method was immunoSEQ multiplex PCR. Clone size and the V and J calls come from that table; the DNA yielded D and trimming. Found here are 150,000 to 200,000 clones, about nine tenths of them singletons; the top ten hold approximately 2%. The clonotype originates from a man aged 18 to 29 who had recovered from COVID-19. The material sequenced was peripheral blood. The V call is TRBV7-2, the J call TRBJ2-1; TRBD1 matches 7 bases. The CDR3 DNA sequence: TGTACCAGCAGCGAACAGGGGTACAATGAGCAGTTCTTC. It translates to CTSSEQGYNEQFF.